This passage covers 9 T cell receptor beta chains from one sample sequenced in a study of T cell repertoires in cytomegalovirus infection (dated by TCRdb to between 2018 and 2021). Sequenced using an Illumina HiSeq 1500. Starting from the raw public reads, TCRdb applied fastp trimming at Q25, assembled clones with MiXCR and retained in-frame beta chains. All rows with the same CDR3 protein become a single entry with the most common DNA and genes. The sample table shows around 710,000 distinct CDR3 sequences, and 25% to 35% are seen once. In total, the top ten clones hold around 14% of the sample. No antigen is known for these receptors. The treatment or condition tag for this specimen amounts to: in vitro stimulation with specific CMV peptide epitopes to enrich CMV-specific T cells. Sequencing was performed on cultured CD8+ T cells from PBMCs, taken from culture after CMV antigen stimulation. Source of these receptors: a human donor in good health (CMV status not recorded). Some clones in this sample may be carry-over from other donors' samples.

In its sample, this clonotype was seen a few times. The chain carries TRBV6-2 or TRBV6-3 and TRBJ2-7; D may be TRBD1 (6 bases). The germline V gene encodes CDR1 MNHEY and CDR2 SVGEGT. Trimming removed 6 bases from V and 2 bases from J, with 14 bases in between. The CDR3 consists of 14 residues. The CDR3 loop is CASSRRDITYEQYV. DNA for the CDR3: TGTGCCAGCAGCCGCCGGGACATTACCTACGAGCAGTACGTC.

The rearrangement joins TRBV3-1 to TRBJ2-5, with D possibly matching TRBD2 (6 bases). The V and J ends lost 4 bases and 3 bases respectively, with 15 bases between them. The CDR3 sequence is 15 residues long. The V gene's germline CDR1 is LGHDT and CDR2 YNNKEL (reference sequence). CDR3 sequence (DNA): TGTGCCAGCAGCCGCACGCTTAGCGGAGAAGAGACCCAGTACTTC. It translates to CASSRTLSGEETQYF.

The V gene is TRBV7-9, the J gene TRBJ1-3; the match to TRBD1 covers 8 bases. The V and J ends lost 4 bases and 4 bases, in that order; junction bases with no gene match: 9. From germline, CDR1 is SEHNR and CDR2 FQNEAQ (reference sequence). This CDR3 is built from 16 residues. CDR3 protein: CASSSSWTGLGNTIYF. In nucleotides, the CDR3 is TGTGCCAGCAGCTCTTCCTGGACAGGGCTGGGAAACACCATATATTTT.

V usage is TRBV2 and J usage is TRBJ1-1, with 9 bases identical to TRBD1. Germline V gene lookup returns CDR1 SNHLY and CDR2 FYNNEI. This CDR3 has 13 residues. V lost 3 bases and J lost 6; bases outside the gene matches: 2. The CDR3 protein is CASSEGTGSEAFF. In DNA form, the CDR3 reads TGTGCCAGCAGTGAGGGGACAGGGTCTGAAGCTTTCTTT.

The chain joins TRBV5-4 to TRBJ2-3; 8 nucleotides align to TRBD2. The CDR3 consists of 16 residues. Germline CDR1 reads SGHNT; CDR2 reads YYREEE (reference sequence). The trim removed 1 base at V and 2 bases at J, leaving 6 bases unmatched. The CDR3 nucleotides read TGTGCCAGCAGCTTGTTTAGCGGGGATATCACAGATACGCAGTATTTT. Translating it yields CASSLFSGDITDTQYF.

This clonotype was counted between two and nine times. The chain has TRBV6-1 and TRBJ2-7, with 10 positions matching TRBD1. Germline V lookup: CDR1 MNHNS, CDR2 SASEGT. The CDR3 extends over 13 amino acids. V lost 4 bases, J lost 7 bases, and 4 bases stayed unmatched. The CDR3 loop reads CASSGRDRGEQYV. CDR3 in DNA: TGTGCCAGCAGTGGTAGGGACAGGGGAGAGCAGTACGTC.

Only a few counts were recorded for this clonotype. The CDR3 nucleotides are TGTGCCAGCAGTGAAGCGGGCTATAGCTCCTACAATGAGCAGTTCTTC. It encodes CASSEAGYSSYNEQFF. The chain uses TRBV6-1 and TRBJ2-1; D ambiguous. CDR3 length: 16 residues. Per the germline V gene, CDR1 is MNHNS and CDR2 is SASEGT. Trimming cost V 0 bases and J 0 bases, with 9 bases left between them.

V and J are TRBV27 and TRBJ2-3; TRBD2 is a possible D gene (6 bases). V shed 6 bases and J shed 5 bases, with 12 bases lying between them. CDR1 is MNHEY and CDR2 is SMNVEV in the germline V gene (reference sequence). The CDR3 loop spans 13 amino acids. The CDR3 here is CASRERGIDTQYF. Here the CDR3 DNA reads TGTGCCAGCAGAGAACGGGGGATAGATACGCAGTATTTT.

The chain uses TRBV19 and TRBJ1-2, with 7 positions matching TRBD1. This CDR3 comprises 16 residues. Germline CDR1 and CDR2: LNHDA and SQIVND (reference sequence). V shed 6 bases, J shed 4 bases, and the junction held 14 bases outside the gene matches. This CDR3 is CASSRDSLITSYGYTF. The CDR3 DNA is TGTGCCAGTAGCCGGGACAGCTTAATAACTAGCTATGGCTACACCTTC.